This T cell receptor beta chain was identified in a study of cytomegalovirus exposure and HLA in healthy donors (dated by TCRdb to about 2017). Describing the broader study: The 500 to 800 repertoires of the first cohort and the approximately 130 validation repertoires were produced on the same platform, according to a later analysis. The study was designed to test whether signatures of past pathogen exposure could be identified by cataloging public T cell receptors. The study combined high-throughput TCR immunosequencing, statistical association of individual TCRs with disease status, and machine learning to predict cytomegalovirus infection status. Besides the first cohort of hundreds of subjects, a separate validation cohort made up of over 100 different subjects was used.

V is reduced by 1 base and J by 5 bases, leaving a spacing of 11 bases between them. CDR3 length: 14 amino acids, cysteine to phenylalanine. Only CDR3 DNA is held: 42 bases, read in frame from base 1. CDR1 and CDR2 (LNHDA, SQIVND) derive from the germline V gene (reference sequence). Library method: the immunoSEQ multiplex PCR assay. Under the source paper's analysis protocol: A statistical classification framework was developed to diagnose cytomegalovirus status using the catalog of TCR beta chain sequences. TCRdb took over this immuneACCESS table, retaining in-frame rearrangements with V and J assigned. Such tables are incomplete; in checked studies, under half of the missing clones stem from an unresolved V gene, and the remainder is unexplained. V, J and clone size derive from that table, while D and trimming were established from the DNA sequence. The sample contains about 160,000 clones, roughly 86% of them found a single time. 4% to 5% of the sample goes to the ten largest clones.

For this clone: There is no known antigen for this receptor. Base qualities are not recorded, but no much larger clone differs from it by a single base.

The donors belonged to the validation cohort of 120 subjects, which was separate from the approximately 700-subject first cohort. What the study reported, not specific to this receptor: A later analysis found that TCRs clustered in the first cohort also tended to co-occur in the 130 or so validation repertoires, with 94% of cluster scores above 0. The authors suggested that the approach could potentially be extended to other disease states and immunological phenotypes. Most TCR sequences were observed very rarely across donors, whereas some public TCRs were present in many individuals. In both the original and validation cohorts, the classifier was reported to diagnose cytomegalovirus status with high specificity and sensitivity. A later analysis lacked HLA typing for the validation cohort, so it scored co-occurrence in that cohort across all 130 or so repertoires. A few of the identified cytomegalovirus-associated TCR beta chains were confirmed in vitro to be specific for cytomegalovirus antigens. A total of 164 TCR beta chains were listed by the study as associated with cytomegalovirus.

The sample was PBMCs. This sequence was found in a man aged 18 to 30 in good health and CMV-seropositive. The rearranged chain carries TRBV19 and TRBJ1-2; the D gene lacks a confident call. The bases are TGTGCCAGTAGTATAGGTGGAGGGCTTTATGGCTACACCTTC. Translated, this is CASSIGGGLYGYTF. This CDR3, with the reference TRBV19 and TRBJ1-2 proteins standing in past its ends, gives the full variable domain DGGITQSPKYLFRKEGQNVTLSCEQNLNHDAMYWYRQDPGQGLRLIYYSQIVNDFQKGDIAEGYSVSREKKESFPLTVTSAQKNPTAFYLCASSIGGGLYGYTFGSGTRLTVV.